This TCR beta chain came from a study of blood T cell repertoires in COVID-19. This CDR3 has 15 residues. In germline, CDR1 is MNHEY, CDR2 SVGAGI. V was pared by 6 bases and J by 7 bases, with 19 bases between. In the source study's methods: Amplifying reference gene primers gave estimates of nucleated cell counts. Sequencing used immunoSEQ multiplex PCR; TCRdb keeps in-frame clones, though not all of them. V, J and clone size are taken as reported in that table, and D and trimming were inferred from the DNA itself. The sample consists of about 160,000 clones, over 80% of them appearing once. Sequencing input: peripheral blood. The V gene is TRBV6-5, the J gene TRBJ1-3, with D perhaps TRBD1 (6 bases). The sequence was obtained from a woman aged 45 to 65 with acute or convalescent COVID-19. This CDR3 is CASSPDRFGGNTIYF. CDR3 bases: TGTGCCAGCAGCCCCGACAGGTTCGGTGGGAACACCATATATTTT.